Included here is one T cell receptor beta chain sequence, with context. This clone's antigen is unknown. No base quality values were provided; no much bigger clone lies one nucleotide off. CDR1 and CDR2 were assigned from the germline V gene as SGHRS and YFSETQ. V ends up 0 bases short and J 3 bases short, with an unmatched junction base count of 9. The CDR3 runs 17 amino acids, cysteine and phenylalanine included. The sequence is cut down to CDR3 DNA, 51 bases in frame from base 1. The entry originates in a study of cytomegalovirus exposure and HLA in healthy donors (dated by TCRdb to between 2016 and 2019). For context, the study as a whole: An earlier analysis of 550 to 700 of the donors reported about 290 Gb of sequence data and 117 million unique TCR beta sequences from about 179 million T cells. Besides the first cohort of roughly 640 subjects, a separate validation cohort made up of 120 different subjects was used. In a later analysis, previously published TCR beta repertoires from 550 to 750 donors were re-analyzed and high-resolution HLA genotyping was added so that TCR occurrence patterns could be studied. To predict cytomegalovirus infection status, the study brought together high-throughput TCR immunosequencing, statistical association of individual TCRs with disease status, and machine learning. The study was designed to test whether signatures of past pathogen exposure could be identified by cataloging public T cell receptors. Roughly 300 gigabases of sequencing data and approximately 93 million unique TCR sequences were included in an early release covering over 600 HLA-typed donors. Every repertoire in the discovery cohort had been generated on one and the same sequencing platform. An earlier analysis of 500 to 650 of the donors applied high-throughput TCR beta sequencing to assess whether each TCR beta V gene segment acted as functional or pseudogenic. Typing coverage varied by locus: 629-630 donors for A, B, C, DRB1 and DQB1; roughly 560 for DQA1; more than 600 for DPA1; 400 to 480 for DPB1. The T cell repertoires of 670 or so subjects were profiled by immunosequencing and related to cytomegalovirus serostatus. Among the roughly 400 genotyped donors, about 83% belonged to the genetic ancestry cluster associated with self-reported Caucasian donors. In a later genetic analysis, genome-wide SNP genotypes for about three fifths of the 666 donors were used, and that subset was treated as a discovery cohort. Donor age, sex, ethnicity and CMV serostatus were collected together with the repertoire data. Several DR-DQ haplotypes were treated as single units for association and clustering because of strong linkage in the cohort. Among roughly 400 genotyped donors of the cohort, an average of approximately 240,000 unique TCR beta nucleotide sequences was sequenced per donor, of which about 18% were non-productive. HLA typing included class I and class II loci at four-digit resolution. Rather than using new phenotypic data, the later analysis identified candidate immune exposures from TCR beta sequences and from how often those sequences occurred across donors.

In total, approximately 700 healthy bone marrow donors made up the cohort. At the time of sampling, all cohort members were nominally healthy, though unrecorded immune exposures were likely present. The donor was CMV seronegative and belonged to the group of around 400 seronegative cohort members. Each donor provided a peripheral blood sample, and peripheral blood mononuclear cells were used for TCR beta sequencing. Genomic DNA was extracted from the blood cell samples with the Qiagen DNeasy Blood Extraction Kit. What the study reported, not specific to this receptor: A later analysis reported that several top co-occurrence clusters appeared linked to parvovirus B19, influenza, CMV and Epstein-Barr virus. In a later analysis, the rate of TCR association differed among HLA loci, with DRB1 alleles having the most associated TCRs and HLA-C alleles having the fewest. Compared with equally common non-associated chains, HLA-associated TCR beta chains in a later analysis were more clonally expanded and had lower generation probabilities. Most TCR sequences were seen in very few donors, while some public TCRs were found in many individuals. The study gave a list of more than 150 TCR beta chains associated with cytomegalovirus. At a false discovery rate of 0.05, a later analysis linked about 17,000 TCR beta sequences to specific HLA alleles. According to the authors, the approach could potentially be generalized to other disease states and immunological phenotypes. Some IMGT-functional V segments, including TRBV6-2 and TRBV6-3, could not be distinguished by the 87-base-pair reads and were therefore excluded. Cytomegalovirus status was reported to be diagnosed by the classifier with high specificity and sensitivity in both the original and validation cohorts. The sequencing pipeline was judged likely to have produced a cluster of highly shared sequence variants as a technical artifact. A further reported finding was that TCR beta sequences accurately predicted the HLA-A and HLA-B alleles for most subjects in the first cohort. The earlier analysis of fewer than 750 of the donors excluded over 15 rarely observed V segments, including chromosome 9 orphons, because counts were too low. In vitro tests confirmed that three of the cytomegalovirus-associated TCR beta chains recognize cytomegalovirus antigens. Roughly uniform sequencing depth across donors was assumed in presence/absence analyses, although this assumption may not hold. In this cohort, only TCR beta chains were sequenced, and detectable features were limited by the absence of alpha or paired-chain data. HLA typing was unavailable for some donors at each locus, so association tests used only the typed subset. CMV serostatus was the only immune exposure information available for the cohort. According to a later analysis, most CMV-associated TCR beta chains appeared to be HLA-restricted, and the HLA associations seemed to be driven largely by CMV exposure. Compared with the roughly 700-donor mean, donors in an Asian-associated ancestry cluster had fewer N-insertions in productive TCRs, according to a later genetic analysis. Linkage disequilibrium might explain the correlated functional status among segregating V segments, but an unknown experimental factor could not be excluded. Strong co-occurrence of HLA alleles, especially DR and DQ, made assigning TCR associations to individual alleles difficult. V-gene and J-gene trimming of TCR beta chains was associated with a missense DCLRE1C variant in a later genetic analysis, and the association was replicated in an independent cohort. In an earlier analysis of several hundred of the donors, most TCR beta V segments were observed in productive rearrangements about 87% or about 30% of the time, broadly matching IMGT annotations.

The receptor library was made with the immunoSEQ multiplex PCR assay. For the multiplex PCR, a mixture combining 60 forward primers for TCR Vbeta segments and 13 reverse primers for TCR Jbeta segments was used. The CDR3 region of rearranged TCR beta genes was amplified from genomic DNA with a multiplex PCR assay. The amplified TCR beta libraries were sequenced on the Illumina HiSeq System as 87-base-pair reads. For the original study's pipeline: A later analysis counted about 80 million unique TCR beta chains across the 700 or so repertoires, and 10 million to 11 million of these chains were shared by at least two donors. To remove PCR and sequencing errors, raw reads were error-corrected and collapsed into unique sequences using a nearest-neighbor algorithm that merged closely related sequences. To assign V, D and J gene segments, CDR3 sequences were aligned to IMGT reference sequences. For a sequence to be retained, at least a six-nucleotide match to both a V gene segment and a J gene segment was required. Rearrangements were called productive when the CDR3 lacked stop codons and stayed in frame with V and J; all others were non-productive. CDR3 was defined by IMGT convention, running from the second conserved V-encoded cysteine to the conserved J-encoded phenylalanine. In an earlier analysis of 587 of the donors, sequences lacking an unambiguous match to a single V gene segment were excluded. In an earlier analysis of 587 of the donors, V segments were called functional above 56.7% productive rearrangements and were called segregating when the between-donor standard deviation exceeded 5%. A statistical classification framework was built for diagnosing cytomegalovirus status from the catalog of TCR beta chain sequences. V and J gene assignment, in a later analysis, came from comparing TCR nucleotide sequences with IMGT/GENE-DB human TR gene sequences. In a later analysis, CDR3 sequences and most-parsimonious VDJ recombination scenarios were assigned using the TCRdist pipeline. In a later analysis, every TCR beta chain was defined by the combination of its CDR3 amino acid sequence and its V-gene family, and reads without a unique V-gene family were dropped. To address suspected cross-contamination and a sequencing artifact, a later analysis removed approximately 600 highly shared, low-generation-probability nucleotide sequences. For each public chain, a later analysis derived a clonal expansion index from normalized ranks of inferred template counts within each repertoire. In a later analysis, generation probabilities were computed with a VDJ recombination model fitted to out-of-frame rearrangements, and the resulting probabilities were checked against IGoR. A later analysis scored TCR-TCR, TCR-HLA and TCR-CMV co-occurrence with hypergeometric tests, applying a repertoire-size bias correction to TCR pairs. To estimate false discovery rates, a later analysis permuted the HLA or CMV assignments 20 times. In a later analysis, co-occurring TCRs were grouped using DBSCAN, with TCRdist sequence similarity added in when clustering inside HLA-allele-positive subsets. Repertoires with fewer than 30,000 or more than 120,000 public chains, plus five repertoires with anomalous nucleotide sharing, were excluded from co-occurrence clustering. The clones in this table, taken by TCRdb from immuneACCESS, are in-frame only. Not every clone is retained; where verified, under half of the shortfall comes from an unresolved V gene, and the cause of the rest is unknown. Clone size and the V and J calls come from that table; the DNA yielded D and trimming. In all, the sample holds roughly 110,000 clones, and roughly 80% of those were seen once. The ten largest clones represent roughly 2.5% of the sample.

The rearranged segments are TRBV5-1 and TRBJ2-3; TRBD2 fits 8 bases in the junction. Sequenced: PBMCs. The receptor comes from a female donor in good health and CMV-seronegative. The bases are TGCGCCAGCAGCTTGGGTCTCGGGGGGGCTCGAACAGATACGCAGTATTTT. Translated, this gives CASSLGLGGARTDTQYF.